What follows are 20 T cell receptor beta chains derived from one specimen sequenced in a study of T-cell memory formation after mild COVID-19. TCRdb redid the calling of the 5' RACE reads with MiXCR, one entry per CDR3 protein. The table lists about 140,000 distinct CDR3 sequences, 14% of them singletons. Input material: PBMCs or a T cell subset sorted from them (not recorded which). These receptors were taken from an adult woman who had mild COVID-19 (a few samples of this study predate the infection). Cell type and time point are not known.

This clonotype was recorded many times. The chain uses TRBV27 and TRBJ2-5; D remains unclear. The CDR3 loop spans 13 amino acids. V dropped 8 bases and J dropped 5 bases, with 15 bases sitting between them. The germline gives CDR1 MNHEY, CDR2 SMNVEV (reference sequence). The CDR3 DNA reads TGTGCCAGCGCACGAGGATACTCGGAGACCCAGTACTTC. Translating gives CASARGYSETQYF.

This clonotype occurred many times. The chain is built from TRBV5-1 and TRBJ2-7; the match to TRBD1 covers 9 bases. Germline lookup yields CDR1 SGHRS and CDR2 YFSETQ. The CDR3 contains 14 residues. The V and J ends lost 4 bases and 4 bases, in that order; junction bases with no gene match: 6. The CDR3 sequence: CASSPGTGLYEQYF. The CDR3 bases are TGCGCCAGCAGCCCAGGGACAGGGCTATACGAGCAGTACTTC.

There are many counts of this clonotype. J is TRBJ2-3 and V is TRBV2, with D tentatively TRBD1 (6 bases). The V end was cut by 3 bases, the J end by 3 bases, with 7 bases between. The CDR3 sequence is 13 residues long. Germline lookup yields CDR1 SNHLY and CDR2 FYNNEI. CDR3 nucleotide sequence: TGTGCCAGCAGTGACAGGGGAACAGATACGCAGTATTTT. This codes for CASSDRGTDTQYF.

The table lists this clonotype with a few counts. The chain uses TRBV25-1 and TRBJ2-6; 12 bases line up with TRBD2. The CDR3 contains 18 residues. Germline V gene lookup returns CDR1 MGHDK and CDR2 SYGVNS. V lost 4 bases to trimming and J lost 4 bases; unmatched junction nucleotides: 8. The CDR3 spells CASSGPTSGGTGANVLTF. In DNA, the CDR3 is TGTGCCAGCAGTGGCCCGACTAGCGGGGGAACCGGGGCCAACGTCCTGACTTTC.

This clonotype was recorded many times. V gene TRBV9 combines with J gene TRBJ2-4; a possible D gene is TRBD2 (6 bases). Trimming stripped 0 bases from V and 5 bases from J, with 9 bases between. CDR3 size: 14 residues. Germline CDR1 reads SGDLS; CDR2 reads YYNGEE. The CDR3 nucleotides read TGTGCCAGCAGCGTAGGGGTAGCGGAAAACATTCAGTACTTC. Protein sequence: CASSVGVAENIQYF.

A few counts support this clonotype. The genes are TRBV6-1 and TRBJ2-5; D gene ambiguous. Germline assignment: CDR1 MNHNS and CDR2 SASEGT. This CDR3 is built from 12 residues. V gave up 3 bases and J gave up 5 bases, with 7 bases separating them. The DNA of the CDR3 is TGTGCCAGCAGTGATAGTCGGGAGACCCAGTACTTC. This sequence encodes CASSDSRETQYF.

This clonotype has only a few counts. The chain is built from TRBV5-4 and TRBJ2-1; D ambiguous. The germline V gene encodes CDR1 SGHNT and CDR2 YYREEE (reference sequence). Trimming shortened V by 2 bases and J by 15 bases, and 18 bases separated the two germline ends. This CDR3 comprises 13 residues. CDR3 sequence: CASSFPTSLKPFF. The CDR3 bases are TGTGCCAGCAGCTTCCCGACATCCTTGAAACCGTTCTTC.

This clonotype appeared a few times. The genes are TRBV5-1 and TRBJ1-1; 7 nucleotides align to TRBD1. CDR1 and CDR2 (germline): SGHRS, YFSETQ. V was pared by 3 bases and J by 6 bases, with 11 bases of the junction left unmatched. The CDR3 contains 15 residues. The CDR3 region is CASSSLPRQGPEAFF. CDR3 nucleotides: TGCGCCAGCAGCTCCCTACCTCGACAGGGTCCTGAAGCTTTCTTT.

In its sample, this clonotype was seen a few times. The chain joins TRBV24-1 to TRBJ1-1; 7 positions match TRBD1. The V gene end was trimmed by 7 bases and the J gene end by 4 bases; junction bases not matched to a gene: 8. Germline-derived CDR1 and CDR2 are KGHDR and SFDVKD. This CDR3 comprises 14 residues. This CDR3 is CATRGGGPGTEAFF. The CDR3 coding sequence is TGTGCCACCAGAGGGGGCGGGCCGGGCACTGAAGCTTTCTTT.

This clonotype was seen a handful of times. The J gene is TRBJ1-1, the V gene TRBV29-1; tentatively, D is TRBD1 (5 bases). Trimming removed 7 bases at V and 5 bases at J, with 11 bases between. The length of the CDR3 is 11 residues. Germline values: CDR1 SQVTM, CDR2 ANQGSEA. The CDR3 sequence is CSAGQGTEAFF. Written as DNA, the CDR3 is TGCAGCGCCGGCCAGGGAACTGAAGCTTTCTTT.

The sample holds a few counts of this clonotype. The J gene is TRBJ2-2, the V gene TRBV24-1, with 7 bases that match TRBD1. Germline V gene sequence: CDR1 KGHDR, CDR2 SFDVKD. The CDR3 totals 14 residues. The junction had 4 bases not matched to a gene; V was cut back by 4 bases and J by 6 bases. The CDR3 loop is CATSDPGGAGELFF. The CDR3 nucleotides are TGTGCCACCAGTGACCCAGGGGGAGCCGGGGAGCTGTTTTTT.

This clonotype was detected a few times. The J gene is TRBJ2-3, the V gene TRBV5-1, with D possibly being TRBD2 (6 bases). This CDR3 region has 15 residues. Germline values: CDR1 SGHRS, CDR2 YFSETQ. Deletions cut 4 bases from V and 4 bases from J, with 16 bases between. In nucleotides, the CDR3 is TGCGCCAGCAGCCGTGGGACTTTAGCGGCAGATACGCAGTATTTT. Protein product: CASSRGTLAADTQYF.

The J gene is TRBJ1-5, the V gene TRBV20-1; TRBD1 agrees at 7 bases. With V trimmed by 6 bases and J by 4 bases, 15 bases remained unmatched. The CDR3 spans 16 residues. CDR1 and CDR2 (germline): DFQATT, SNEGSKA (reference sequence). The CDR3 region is CSASATGPGVNQPQHF. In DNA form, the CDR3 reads TGCAGTGCCAGCGCGACAGGGCCGGGAGTAAATCAGCCCCAGCATTTT.

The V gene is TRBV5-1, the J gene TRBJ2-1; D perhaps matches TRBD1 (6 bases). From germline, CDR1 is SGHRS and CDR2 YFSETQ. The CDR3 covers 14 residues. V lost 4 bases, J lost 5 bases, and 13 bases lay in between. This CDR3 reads CASSAKGQNNEQFF. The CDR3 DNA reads TGCGCCAGCAGCGCCAAAGGACAGAACAATGAGCAGTTCTTC.

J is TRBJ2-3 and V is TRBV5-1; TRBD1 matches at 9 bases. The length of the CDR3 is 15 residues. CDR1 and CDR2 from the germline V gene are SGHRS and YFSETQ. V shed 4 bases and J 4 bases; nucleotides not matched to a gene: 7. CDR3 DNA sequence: TGCGCCAGCAGCGACGGGACAGGGCAAGCAGATACGCAGTATTTT. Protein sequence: CASSDGTGQADTQYF.

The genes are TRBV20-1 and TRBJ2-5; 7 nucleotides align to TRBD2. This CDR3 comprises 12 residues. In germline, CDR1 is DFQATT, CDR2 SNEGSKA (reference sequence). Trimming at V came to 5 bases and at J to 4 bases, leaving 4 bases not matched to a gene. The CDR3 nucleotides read TGCAGTGCTCGGGGGGAAGTAGAGACCCAGTACTTC. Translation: CSARGEVETQYF.

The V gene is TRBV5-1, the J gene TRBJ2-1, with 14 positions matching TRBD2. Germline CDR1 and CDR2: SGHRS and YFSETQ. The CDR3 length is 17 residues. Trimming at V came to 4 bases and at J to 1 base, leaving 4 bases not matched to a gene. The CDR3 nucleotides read TGCGCCAGCAGCATCGGGACTAGCGGGGGTTCCTACAATGAGCAGTTCTTC. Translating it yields CASSIGTSGGSYNEQFF. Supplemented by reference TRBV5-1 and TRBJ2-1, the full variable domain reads KAGVTQTPRYLIKTRGQQVTLSCSPISGHRSVSWYQQTPGQGLQFLFEYFSETQRNKGNFPGRFSGRQFSNSRSEMNVSTLELGDSALYLCASSIGTSGGSYNEQFFGPGTRLTVL.

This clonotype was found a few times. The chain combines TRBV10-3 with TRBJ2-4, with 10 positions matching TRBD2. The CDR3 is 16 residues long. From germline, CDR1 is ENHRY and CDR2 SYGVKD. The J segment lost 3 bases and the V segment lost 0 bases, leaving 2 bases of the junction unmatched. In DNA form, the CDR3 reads TGTGCCATCAGTGAGTCCTGGACTAGCGGCAAAAACATTCAGTACTTC. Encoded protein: CAISESWTSGKNIQYF.

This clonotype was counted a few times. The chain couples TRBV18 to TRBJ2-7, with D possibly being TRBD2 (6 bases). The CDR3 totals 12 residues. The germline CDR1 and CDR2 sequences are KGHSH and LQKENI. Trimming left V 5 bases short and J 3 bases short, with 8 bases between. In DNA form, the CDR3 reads TGTGCCAGCTCAGGTAGCGGCTACGAGCAGTACTTC. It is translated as CASSGSGYEQYF. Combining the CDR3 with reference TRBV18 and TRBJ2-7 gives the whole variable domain NAGVMQNPRHLVRRRGQEARLRCSPMKGHSHVYWYRQLPEEGLKFMVYLQKENIIDESGMPKERFSAEFPKEGPSILRIQQVVRGDSAAYFCASSGSGYEQYFGPGTRLTVT.

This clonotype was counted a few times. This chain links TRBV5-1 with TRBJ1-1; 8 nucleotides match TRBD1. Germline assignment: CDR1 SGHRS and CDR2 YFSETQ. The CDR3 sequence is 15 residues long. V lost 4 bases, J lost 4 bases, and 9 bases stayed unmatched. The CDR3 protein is CASSPPGQGGTEAFF. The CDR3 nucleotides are TGCGCCAGCAGCCCACCAGGACAGGGAGGCACTGAAGCTTTCTTT. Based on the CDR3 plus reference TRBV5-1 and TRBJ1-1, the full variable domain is KAGVTQTPRYLIKTRGQQVTLSCSPISGHRSVSWYQQTPGQGLQFLFEYFSETQRNKGNFPGRFSGRQFSNSRSEMNVSTLELGDSALYLCASSPPGQGGTEAFFGQGTRLTVV.